Described below is a single T cell receptor beta chain sequence and its context. Its antigen is as yet unknown. This entry comes from a study of identical twins. Germline loops: CDR1 ENHRY, CDR2 SYGVKD. Trimming removed 0 bases at V and 2 bases at J, with 12 bases between. The CDR3 sequence is 16 residues long. cDNA molecules carried unique molecular identifiers, and template switching added a universal primer site. TCRdb used MiXCR to reprocess the 5' RACE reads, holding one entry per CDR3 protein. This table has under 1 million distinct CDR3 sequences, roughly an eighth appearing once. Points from the study as a whole: Models predicted less out-of-frame TCR alpha sharing in monozygotic twins than was found.

The same sample was also used in a study of yellow fever vaccine responses in identical twins.

The sequence was obtained from a woman aged 18 to 35 in good health. The sample was PBMCs. This chain uses TRBV10-3 with TRBJ2-3; tentative D call: TRBD2 (5 bases). CDR3 nucleotide sequence: TGTGCCATCAGTGAGTCCTCCGGACTTGTCACAGATACGCAGTATTTT. Amino acids: CAISESSGLVTDTQYF.